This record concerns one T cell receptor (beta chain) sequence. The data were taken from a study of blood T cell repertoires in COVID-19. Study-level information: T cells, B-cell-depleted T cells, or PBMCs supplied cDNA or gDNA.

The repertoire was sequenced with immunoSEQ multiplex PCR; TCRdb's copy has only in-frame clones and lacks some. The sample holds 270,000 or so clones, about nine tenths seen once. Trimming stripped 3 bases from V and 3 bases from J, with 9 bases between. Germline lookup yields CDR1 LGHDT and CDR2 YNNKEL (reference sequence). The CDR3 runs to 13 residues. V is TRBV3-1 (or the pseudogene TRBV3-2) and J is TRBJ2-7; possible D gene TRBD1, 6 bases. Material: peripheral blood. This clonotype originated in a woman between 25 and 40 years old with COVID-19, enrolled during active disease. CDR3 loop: CASSQRGGYEQYF. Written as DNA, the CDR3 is TGTGCCAGCAGCCAGCGAGGGGGCTACGAGCAGTACTTC.